Listed here is a single T cell receptor beta chain. The sample is drawn from a study of blood T cell repertoires in COVID-19. At the level of the study: Acute and convalescent COVID-19 specimens originated in the United States, Italy and Spain. Sources were T cells, B-cell-depleted T cells, or PBMCs; the material itself was cDNA or gDNA.

This CDR3 comprises 14 residues. Trimming stripped 1 base from V and 0 bases from J, with 7 bases between. Germline V gene lookup returns CDR1 SGHTA and CDR2 FQGTGA. As handled by the study authors: By means of reference gene primer amplification, nucleated cell counts were estimated. The data were produced by immunoSEQ multiplex PCR, yet TCRdb's version contains in-frame clones alone and is incomplete. The V and J calls and clone size are taken from that table; D and trimming were inferred from the DNA. This sample yields over 150,000 clones, of which 60% to 85% are seen a single time; roughly 1.5% belongs to the top ten.

The rearrangement links TRBV7-3 to TRBJ2-7; D gene ambiguous. Sequenced input: peripheral blood. This clonotype was sampled from a man of 80 years or more with acute or convalescent COVID-19. CDR3 coding DNA: TGTGCCAGCAGCTTAAGTGTCAACTCCTACGAGCAGTACTTC. It encodes CASSLSVNSYEQYF. The full variable domain, completed using reference TRBV7-3 and TRBJ2-7, is GAGVSQTPSNKVTEKGKYVELRCDPISGHTALYWYRQSLGQGPEFLIYFQGTGAADDSGLPNDRFFAVRPEGSVSTLKIQRTERGDSAVYLCASSLSVNSYEQYFGPGTRLTVT.